These T cell receptor beta chains were read from a single sample in a study of blood T cell repertoires in COVID-19. Profiled with immunoSEQ multiplex PCR; TCRdb holds only in-frame clones, not every one. The table shows some 520,000 clones, with 80% to 90% occurring only once. Sequencing input: peripheral blood. The receptors derive from a man aged 18 to 29 with COVID-19, enrolled during active disease. CDR3s include the opening cysteine and the closing phenylalanine or tryptophan.

TRBV2	TRBJ1-4	CASKIQAPNEKLFF
TRBV5-4	TRBJ2-4	CASSLYLAKNIQYF
TRBV2	TRBJ1-1	CASSVQGGAFEAFF
TRBV10-3	TRBJ1-1	CAISGEGTEAFF
TRBV10-1	TRBJ2-5	CASSDTGSLVETQYF
TRBV7-8	TRBJ2-1	CASSLAIWAGEQFF
TRBV7-9	TRBJ2-7	CASRSAGTGSSYEQYF
TRBV7-8	TRBJ1-2	CASSFQAPNYGYTF
TRBV11-2	TRBJ2-7	CASSLGLSSYEQYF
TRBV29-1	TRBJ2-6	CSVEFPTGANVLTF
TRBV5-5	TRBJ2-4	CASSLRGGDIQYF
TRBV11-3	TRBJ2-7	CASSVIGDRPYEQYF
TRBV5-4	TRBJ2-7	CASSPLPRTGYEQYF
TRBV11-2	TRBJ2-3	CASSLGYIGGSVYF
TRBV21-1	TRBJ1-2	CASSLRTKTDYGYTF
TRBV6-6	TRBJ2-7	CASSPPGGSSYEQYF
TRBV5-5	TRBJ1-2	CASSPLGQRDGYTF
TRBV19	TRBJ1-2	CASSPGLGYGYTF
TRBV6-6	TRBJ2-1	CASSYFDSNEQFF
TRBV7-2	TRBJ2-7	CASSLGPSGEQYF
TRBV5-6	TRBJ2-7	CASSGWGTGQGGSYEQYF
TRBV19	TRBJ1-4	CASSRLRHNEKLFF
TRBV5-4	TRBJ1-2	CASSLGQGDGYTF
TRBV11-2	TRBJ2-4	CASSLWSGEAKNIQYF
TRBV5-8	TRBJ2-1	CASSLKLLRDRGNEQFF
TRBV10-3	TRBJ2-7	CAITDPGQGSYEQYF
TRBV6-5	TRBJ1-5	CASSQVDNQPQHF
TRBV30	TRBJ2-1	CAWRTSGTDNEQFF
TRBV20-1	TRBJ2-7	CSVPGVYEQYF
TRBV5-5	TRBJ1-2	CASSPGAGGGYGYTF
TRBV5-6	TRBJ2-3	CASSELAFLTDTQYF
TRBV7-2	TRBJ1-5	CASSRTGGGGNQPQHF
TRBV4-1	TRBJ2-5	CASSRGAGSGETQYF
TRBV19	TRBJ2-7	CASSPADRFYEQYF